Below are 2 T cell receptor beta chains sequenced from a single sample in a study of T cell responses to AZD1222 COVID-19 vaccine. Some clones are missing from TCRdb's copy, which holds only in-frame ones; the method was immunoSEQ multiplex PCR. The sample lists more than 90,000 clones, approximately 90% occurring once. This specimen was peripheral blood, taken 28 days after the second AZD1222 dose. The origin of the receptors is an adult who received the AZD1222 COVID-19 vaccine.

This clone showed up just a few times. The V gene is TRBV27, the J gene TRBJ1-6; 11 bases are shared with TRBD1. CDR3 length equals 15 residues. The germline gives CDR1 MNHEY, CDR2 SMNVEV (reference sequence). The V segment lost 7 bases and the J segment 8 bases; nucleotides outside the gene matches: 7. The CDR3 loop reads CASTPGQGDYSPLHF. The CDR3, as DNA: TGTGCCAGCACCCCGGGACAGGGGGACTATTCACCCCTCCACTTT.

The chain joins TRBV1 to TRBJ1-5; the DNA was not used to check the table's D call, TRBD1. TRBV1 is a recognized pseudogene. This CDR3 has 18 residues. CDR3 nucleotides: TGCACCAGTACCCTCCGGGACAGGGGGATTTGCGGCAATCAGCCCCAGCATTTT. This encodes CTSTLRDRGICGNQPQHF.